This T cell receptor (beta chain) stems from a study of identical twins. Per germline, CDR1 MNHEY and CDR2 SVGAGI. Trimming cost V 3 bases and J 7 bases; bases outside gene matches: 8. The CDR3 contains 16 residues. Study-wide findings and caveats: Out-of-frame beta sequences exhibited a weaker degree of excess twin sharing.

TCRdb re-called the 5' RACE reads with MiXCR, one entry per CDR3 protein. The sample consists of more than 1.5 million distinct CDR3 sequences, less than 35% of them appearing once. This clonotype appeared a few times. Its target is unknown. This TCR came from a newborn girl in good health. Material for sequencing was cord blood. The rearrangement joins TRBV6-5 to TRBJ1-6, with TRBD1 matching over 8 bases. CDR3 loop: CASSYIGGQGNSPLHF. The CDR3 DNA reads as TGTGCCAGCAGTTATATCGGCGGACAGGGAAATTCACCCCTCCACTTT.